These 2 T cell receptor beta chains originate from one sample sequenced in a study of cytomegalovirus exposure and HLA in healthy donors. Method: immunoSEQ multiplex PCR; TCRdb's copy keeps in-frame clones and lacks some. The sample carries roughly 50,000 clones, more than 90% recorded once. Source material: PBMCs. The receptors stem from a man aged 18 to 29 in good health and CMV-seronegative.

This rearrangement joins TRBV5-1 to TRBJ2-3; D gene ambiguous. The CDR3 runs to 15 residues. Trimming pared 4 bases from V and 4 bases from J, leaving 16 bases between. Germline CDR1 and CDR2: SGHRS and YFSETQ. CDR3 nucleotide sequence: TGCGCCAGCAGCCCCCTCCCATGGCCCCCAGATACGCAGTATTTT. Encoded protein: CASSPLPWPPDTQYF.

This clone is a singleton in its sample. The chain's CDR3 is CATSFRDFQETQYF. The CDR3 DNA follows: TGTGCCACCAGCTTTAGGGACTTTCAAGAGACCCAGTACTTC. The chain carries TRBV6-6 and TRBJ2-5, with D perhaps TRBD2 (6 bases). V was trimmed by 10 bases and J by 2 bases, leaving 17 bases between them. There are 14 residues in the CDR3. Germline CDR1 MNHNY, CDR2 SVGAGI (reference sequence).